Shown below are 27 T cell receptor beta chains from a single sample sequenced in a study of human T cells and chemical hapten exposure. Each CDR3 protein is one row after TCRdb ran MiXCR on the RACE reads. Here the sample spans approximately 340,000 distinct CDR3 sequences, about 7% being singletons. Specified time point: patch test 1, 2 weeks after DPC sensitization. Stated treatment: therapeutic diphenylcyclopropenone sensitization with weekly scalp DPC. This material consisted of whole blood, taken in connection with sensitization to the hapten diphenylcyclopropenone (DPC). All receptors come from a woman aged 18-29 years with alopecia areata. Some clones in this sample may be carry-over from other donors' samples.

This chain joins TRBV7-2 and TRBJ2-3; D is ambiguous. Germline lookup yields CDR1 SGHTA and CDR2 FQGNSA. V dropped 5 bases and J dropped 5 bases, with 14 bases sitting between them. This CDR3 is built from 14 residues. The chain's CDR3 is CASSQLMGVDTQYF. In nucleotides, the CDR3 is TGTGCCAGCAGCCAACTGATGGGCGTAGATACGCAGTATTTT.

This clonotype was seen more than once but under ten times. The chain joins TRBV5-4 to TRBJ1-2; no clear D. Germline CDR1 is SGHNT and CDR2 is YYREEE (reference sequence). The V and J ends lost 6 bases and 4 bases respectively, with 19 bases between them. CDR3 size: 15 residues. CDR3 region: CASTPPGGRSYGYTF. CDR3 bases: TGTGCCAGCACCCCGCCGGGCGGACGGAGCTATGGCTACACCTTC.

The chain uses TRBV10-3 and TRBJ2-2; TRBD2 matches 10 bases. Germline V CDR1 and CDR2: ENHRY, SYGVKD. Trimming at V came to 5 bases and at J to 3 bases, leaving 6 bases not matched to a gene. The CDR3 has 16 amino acids. The CDR3 protein is CAISSLAGLDTGELFF. CDR3 nucleotide sequence: TGTGCCATCAGTTCACTAGCGGGGTTGGACACCGGGGAGCTGTTTTTT.

The chain is built from TRBV29-1 and TRBJ2-3; a possible D gene is TRBD2 (6 bases). The CDR3 runs 15 residues. Trimming pared 1 base from V and 6 bases from J, leaving 17 bases between. CDR1 SQVTM and CDR2 ANQGSEA come from the germline V gene. CDR3 sequence: CSVEVLGGEWDTQYF. The DNA for the CDR3 is TGCAGCGTTGAAGTCCTCGGCGGGGAGTGGGATACGCAGTATTTT.

The J gene is TRBJ1-1, the V gene TRBV6-4; D remains ambiguous. Deletions cut 7 bases from V and 5 bases from J, with 11 bases between. From germline, CDR1 is MRHNA and CDR2 SNTAGT. The CDR3 loop spans 12 amino acids. The CDR3 coding sequence is TGTGCCAGCAAAGGACCGGGGACTGAAGCTTTCTTT. It yields the protein CASKGPGTEAFF.

The chain is built from TRBV9 and TRBJ1-6, with 9 bases that match TRBD1. CDR3 length equals 15 residues. V was pared by 3 bases and J by 14 bases, with 12 bases of the junction left unmatched. Germline loops: CDR1 SGDLS, CDR2 YYNGEE. The CDR3 region is CASSEGQGGLGTLHF. The CDR3 DNA follows: TGTGCCAGCAGCGAGGGACAGGGTGGCTTGGGGACCCTCCACTTT.

This clonotype was seen a handful of times. This chain uses TRBV14 with TRBJ2-3; 8 bases align to TRBD2. CDR1 is SGHDN and CDR2 is FVKESK in the germline V gene. The CDR3 contains 16 residues. The V gene end was trimmed by 4 bases and the J gene end by 2 bases; junction bases not matched to a gene: 8. The CDR3 nucleotides are TGTGCCAGCAGCCCTTGGACTAGCACCTACACAGATACGCAGTATTTT. This sequence encodes CASSPWTSTYTDTQYF.

This chain links TRBV10-3 with TRBJ1-2; TRBD1 agrees at 7 bases. V shed 8 bases, J shed 5 bases, and the junction held 14 bases outside the gene matches. Germline values: CDR1 ENHRY, CDR2 SYGVKD. This CDR3 region has 15 residues. CDR3 sequence: CAIFGGQTGLYGYTF. The CDR3 coding sequence is TGTGCCATCTTCGGGGGGCAGACAGGGTTGTATGGCTACACCTTC.

This clonotype was seen ten or more times. V and J are TRBV25-1 and TRBJ2-7; perhaps TRBD1 as D (6 bases). Germline loops: CDR1 MGHDK, CDR2 SYGVNS. The CDR3 covers 12 residues. Deletions cut 4 bases from V and 6 bases from J, with 10 bases between. In DNA form, the CDR3 reads TGTGCCAGCAGTGGACAGGATCGCGAGCAGTACTTC. Encoded protein: CASSGQDREQYF.

Concerning this clonotype itself: One end of the junction fails to match germline, which may point to a read error. The J gene is TRBJ1-4, the V gene TRBV7-2; D is perhaps TRBD1 (5 bases). There are 15 residues in the CDR3. CDR1 and CDR2 from the germline V gene are SGHTA and FQGNSA. The CDR3 here is CASSFNGATNEELFF. DNA for the CDR3: TGTGCCAGCAGCTTTAACGGGGCAACCAATGAAGAACTGTTTTTT.

This clonotype was picked up many times. V usage is TRBV4-1 and J usage is TRBJ1-1, with D possibly TRBD1 on 6 matching bases. Germline lookup yields CDR1 MGHRA and CDR2 YSYEKL. The V and J ends lost 1 base and 5 bases respectively, with 23 bases between them. This CDR3 contains 18 residues. CDR3 protein: CASSQGGTIGGKGTEAFF. The CDR3 coding sequence is TGCGCCAGCAGCCAAGGAGGGACAATCGGTGGGAAGGGTACTGAAGCTTTCTTT.

This rearrangement joins TRBV10-3 to TRBJ1-1; D perhaps matches TRBD1 (6 bases). This CDR3 has 15 amino acids. In germline, CDR1 is ENHRY, CDR2 SYGVKD. The V gene lost 0 bases and the J gene lost 3 bases, with 11 bases spanning the gap. The CDR3: CAISESGGRDTEAFF. CDR3 nucleotides: TGTGCCATCAGTGAGTCTGGGGGGCGGGACACTGAAGCTTTCTTT.

The sample holds a few counts of this clonotype. The chain combines TRBV10-3 with TRBJ2-3; weak D call: TRBD1 (6 bases). The V end was cut by 4 bases, the J end by 4 bases, with 12 bases between. The germline V gene has CDR1 ENHRY and CDR2 SYGVKD. This CDR3 spans 14 amino acids. The CDR3, as DNA: TGTGCCATCAGTGGAGACAGGATCTCAGATACGCAGTATTTT. Protein sequence: CAISGDRISDTQYF.

Many counts were recorded for this clonotype. The V call is TRBV4-2, the J call TRBJ2-5; TRBD2 agrees at 11 bases. CDR1 and CDR2 from the germline V gene are LGHNA and YNFKEQ. Unmatched junction bases numbered 3, after V lost 5 bases and J lost 1 base. The CDR3 is 15 amino acids. This CDR3 reads CASSAGTSGQETQYF. For the CDR3, the DNA is TGTGCCAGCAGCGCCGGGACTAGCGGCCAAGAGACCCAGTACTTC.

This clonotype showed up many times. This chain uses TRBV7-9 with TRBJ1-4, with 7 positions matching TRBD1. The CDR3 length is 16 residues. In germline, CDR1 is SEHNR, CDR2 FQNEAQ (reference sequence). Trimming removed 7 bases from V and 8 bases from J; junction bases left unmatched: 16. The CDR3 here is CASNQGDSINGEKLFF. The CDR3 nucleotides are TGTGCCAGCAATCAGGGGGACTCGATTAACGGGGAAAAACTGTTTTTT.

The CDR3 DNA reads TGCAGTGCTAGAGATCCCCGACAGGGTTCGGAACAGTACTTC. It specifies CSARDPRQGSEQYF. This rearrangement joins TRBV20-1 to TRBJ2-7; 7 positions match TRBD1. V was pared by 0 bases and J by 10 bases, with 12 bases of the junction left unmatched. The germline V gene encodes CDR1 DFQATT and CDR2 SNEGSKA (reference sequence). This CDR3 has 14 amino acids.

J is TRBJ2-1 and V is TRBV9, with D possibly being TRBD2 (5 bases). The CDR3 has 15 amino acids. The germline gives CDR1 SGDLS, CDR2 YYNGEE. The V gene lost 3 bases and the J gene lost 1 base, with 11 bases spanning the gap. The CDR3 here is CASSGGYLSYNEQFF. The CDR3 DNA follows: TGTGCCAGCAGCGGAGGGTACCTATCCTACAATGAGCAGTTCTTC. The full variable domain, its missing parts supplied by reference TRBV9 and TRBJ2-1, is DSGVTQTPKHLITATGQRVTLRCSPRSGDLSVYWYQQSLDQGLQFLIQYYNGEERAKGNILERFSAQQFPDLHSELNLSSLELGDSALYFCASSGGYLSYNEQFFGPGTRLTVL.

This clonotype was detected only a few times. The rearrangement joins TRBV6-1 to TRBJ2-5, with TRBD1 matching over 9 bases. Germline CDR1 is MNHNS and CDR2 is SASEGT. Unmatched junction bases numbered 8, after V lost 7 bases and J lost 2 bases. This CDR3 comprises 15 residues. CDR3 DNA sequence: TGTGCCAGCACCGAGCCCGGGACAGGGCAAGAGACCCAGTACTTC. Amino acid sequence: CASTEPGTGQETQYF.

This clonotype has a handful of counts. V gene TRBV18 combines with J gene TRBJ2-7; D unclear. The ends were cut back, 6 bases at V and 6 bases at J, with 12 bases in the middle. The length of the CDR3 is 12 residues. Germline values: CDR1 KGHSH, CDR2 LQKENI. This CDR3 reads CASSLGTTEQYF. CDR3 in DNA: TGTGCCAGCTCCCTTGGCACGACCGAGCAGTACTTC.

V is TRBV7-9 and J is TRBJ1-1; D is possibly TRBD1 (5 bases). The CDR3 extends over 15 amino acids. The V gene's germline CDR1 is SEHNR and CDR2 FQNEAQ (reference sequence). The V end lost 0 bases, the J end lost 0 bases, and 8 bases lay between the germline ends. The CDR3, as DNA: TGTGCCAGCAGCTTAGCCGACAGATTGAACACTGAAGCTTTCTTT. Its protein product is CASSLADRLNTEAFF.

The chain recombines TRBV5-4 with TRBJ2-5; 9 bases match TRBD1. This CDR3 comprises 14 residues. The V and J ends lost 3 bases and 5 bases, in that order; junction bases with no gene match: 5. Germline loops: CDR1 SGHNT, CDR2 YYREEE (reference sequence). The CDR3 bases are TGTGCCAGCAGCTGGGGACAGGGCTCGGAGACCCAGTACTTC. Translation gives CASSWGQGSETQYF.

In its sample, this clonotype was seen many times. This chain links TRBV7-9 with TRBJ1-5, with no clear D. The length of the CDR3 is 14 residues. The germline V gene encodes CDR1 SEHNR and CDR2 FQNEAQ (reference sequence). Deletions cut 1 base from V and 3 bases from J, with 7 bases between. CDR3 loop: CASSLDSINQPQHF. The CDR3 DNA follows: TGTGCCAGCAGCTTAGACTCTATCAATCAGCCCCAGCATTTT. Full variable domain (remainder filled in from reference TRBV7-9 and TRBJ1-5): DTGVSQNPRHKITKRGQNVTFRCDPISEHNRLYWYRQTLGQGPEFLTYFQNEAQLEKSRLLSDRFSAERPKGSFSTLEIQRTEQGDSAMYLCASSLDSINQPQHFGDGTRLSIL.

This chain joins TRBV10-3 and TRBJ1-3, with 8 nucleotides matching TRBD1. Germline assignment: CDR1 ENHRY and CDR2 SYGVKD. After removal of 8 bases from V and 0 bases from J, the junction contained 6 bases not matched to a gene. This CDR3 is built from 15 residues. The CDR3 bases are TGTGCCATCGGTGGACAGGGACGCTCTGGAAACACCATATATTTT. Translated: CAIGGQGRSGNTIYF.

There are many counts of this clonotype. CDR3 nucleotides: TGTGCCAGCACCTTTGGTGACAGGGGGCAAGAGACCCAGTACTTC. Protein: CASTFGDRGQETQYF. The V gene is TRBV5-6, the J gene TRBJ2-5; 9 nucleotides match TRBD1. With 6 bases clipped from V and 2 bases from J, the junction kept 8 bases outside the gene matches. The CDR3 runs to 15 residues. CDR1 is SGHDT and CDR2 is YYEEEE in the germline V gene.

At least ten counts were recorded for this clonotype. The CDR3 sequence: CASSYRGGTETYEQYF. In nucleotides, the CDR3 is TGTGCCAGCAGTTACCGCGGAGGGACAGAAACCTACGAGCAGTACTTC. V usage is TRBV6-6 and J usage is TRBJ2-7, with a weak D call TRBD1 (7 bases). From germline, CDR1 is MNHNY and CDR2 SVGAGI (reference sequence). V shed 2 bases and J shed 2 bases, with 16 bases lying between them. The CDR3 contains 16 residues.

This clonotype was detected ten times or more. The DNA of the CDR3 is TGTGCCATCAGAGCTCTAGCGGGGGGGATGTATGAGCAGTTCTTC. Protein sequence: CAIRALAGGMYEQFF. V is TRBV10-3 and J is TRBJ2-1; the match to TRBD2 covers 12 bases. The CDR3 totals 15 residues. Germline V gene data show CDR1 as ENHRY and CDR2 as SYGVKD. With V trimmed by 6 bases and J by 8 bases, 8 bases remained unmatched.

J is TRBJ1-2 and V is TRBV11-2, with a weak D call TRBD1 (5 bases). From germline, CDR1 is SGHAT and CDR2 FQNNGV. V was clipped by 5 bases and J by 4 bases, with 14 bases between them. The CDR3 is 14 residues long. As DNA, the CDR3 is TGTGCCAGCAGCAATCGTCGAGGGGTCTATGGCTACACCTTC. It translates to CASSNRRGVYGYTF.